This T cell receptor beta chain was recorded in a study of blood T cell repertoires in COVID-19 (dated by TCRdb to the early 2020s). Regarding the complete study: The collaborator samples originated in the United States, Italy and Spain and spanned the acute and convalescent phases of COVID-19. The prospective study material was composed of cDNA or gDNA derived from T cells, B-cell-depleted T cells, or PBMCs. A de-identified subject ID, COVID-19 status, age in years and sex were almost always included in the sample metadata. A freely available public database, intended as a resource for researchers studying the immune response to SARS-CoV-2, is where the repertoires were released. Samples came from the ongoing ImmuneRACE study (first 160 participants) plus 1,254 subjects from 6 global collaborators. HLA class I and class II types, where available, came from metadata supplied by the sample provider rather than from assay-based typing. The dataset comprised deeply sampled blood TCRbeta repertoires from subjects exposed to, actively infected with, or recovered from COVID-19. Results the study describes overall, beyond this receptor: The amount of clinical and demographic metadata varied by source and participant and was provided uncurated.

TCRbeta CDR3 regions were amplified from genomic DNA by means of the immunoSEQ Assay, a bias-controlled multiplex PCR. As for how the authors treated the data: The number of nucleated cells in each sample was estimated by amplification of reference gene primers within the assay. To quantify the absolute abundance of each unique TCRbeta CDR3 rearrangement, sequence reads were collapsed and filtered. For each sample, productive Simpson clonality was calculated as the square root of Simpson's diversity index over productive rearrangements. The clones in this table, taken by TCRdb from immuneACCESS, are in-frame only. Not every clone is retained; where verified, under half of the shortfall comes from an unresolved V gene, and the cause of the rest is unknown. V and J calls and clone size are as listed in that table; D and trimming were resolved from the DNA. This sample is represented by some 220,000 clones; 82% of them were singletons. 5.2% of the sample is taken by the ten largest.

One collaborating source in Seattle enrolled patients during active infection and followed them longitudinally through the course of disease. Each collaborating institution followed its own protocols to collect whole blood in K2EDTA tubes. For TCRbeta analysis, collaborator samples were shipped as frozen whole blood, as isolated PBMCs, or as DNA extracted from either sample type. On this clone itself: The clone's antigen remains unknown. No qualities accompany the bases; no much larger clone lies one base away.

The germline V gene encodes CDR1 SEHNR and CDR2 FQNEAQ (reference sequence). Inclusive of the bounding cysteine and phenylalanine, the CDR3 is 14 residues long. Only the CDR3 DNA is retained, 42 bases long and in frame from the first base. Trimming accounts for 3 bases at V and 9 bases at J, while the number of junction bases matched to no gene is 3. The rearranged segments are TRBV7-9 and TRBJ2-1, with 12 bases in between that match TRBD2. The sequencing input was peripheral blood. This TCR derives from a woman in her 70s with COVID-19, enrolled during active disease. The base sequence is TGTGCCAGCAGCTTTGGACTAGCGGGAAGTGAGCAGTTCTTC. The translation is CASSFGLAGSEQFF.